This TCR beta chain is from a study of blood T cells in healthy people across ages. Germline V lookup: CDR1 DFQATT, CDR2 SNEGSKA (reference sequence). V lost 5 bases and J lost 2, with 12 bases in between. This CDR3 is built from 13 residues. This clonotype has more than one count but fewer than ten. A second PCR, run for roughly 7 to 12 cycles, used a sample-barcoded 5' primer plus a J-beta primer mix. TCRdb reprocessed the 5' RACE reads via MiXCR and lists one record per CDR3 protein. The data show around 800,000 distinct CDR3 sequences, 35% to 60% seen once. V is TRBV20-1 and J is TRBJ2-5; tentative D call: TRBD2 (6 bases). The sequence came from a man of 80 years or more in good health. Sequenced material: blood. The CDR3: CSAYLARQETQYF. CDR3 DNA sequence: TGCAGTGCTTATCTAGCGCGGCAAGAGACCCAGTACTTC.